This TCR beta chain was recorded in a study of cytomegalovirus exposure and HLA in healthy donors. Study-wide findings and caveats: In an earlier analysis, most TCR beta V segments were productive about 87% or about 30% of the time. Further analysis, carried out later, found HLA-associated TCR beta chains more clonally expanded than equally common other chains.

PCR employed 60 Vbeta and 13 Jbeta primers. Original data processing: The count from a later analysis was 70 million to 85 million unique TCR beta chains, some 11 million of them shared. TCRdb's table, derived via immunoSEQ multiplex PCR, lists solely in-frame clones and lacks some. Clonal size and the V and J genes are those of that table, whereas D and trimming came from the DNA. There are more than 60,000 clones in the sample; 77% occur only once, and approximately 4.7% lies in the top ten. This clone was observed a few times. As yet, its antigen is unknown. CDR1 is LGHNA and CDR2 is YSLEER in the germline V gene. The V end was cut by 4 bases, the J end by 4 bases, with 14 bases between. The CDR3 is 16 amino acids.

Sequences were obtained from PBMCs. The J gene is TRBJ2-6, the V gene TRBV4-3, with unresolved D. The origin of this receptor is a male donor in good health and CMV-seropositive. This CDR3 reads CASSLSLAVGANVLTF. In nucleotides, the CDR3 is TGCGCCAGCAGCCTTTCTCTGGCTGTGGGGGCCAACGTCCTGACTTTC.